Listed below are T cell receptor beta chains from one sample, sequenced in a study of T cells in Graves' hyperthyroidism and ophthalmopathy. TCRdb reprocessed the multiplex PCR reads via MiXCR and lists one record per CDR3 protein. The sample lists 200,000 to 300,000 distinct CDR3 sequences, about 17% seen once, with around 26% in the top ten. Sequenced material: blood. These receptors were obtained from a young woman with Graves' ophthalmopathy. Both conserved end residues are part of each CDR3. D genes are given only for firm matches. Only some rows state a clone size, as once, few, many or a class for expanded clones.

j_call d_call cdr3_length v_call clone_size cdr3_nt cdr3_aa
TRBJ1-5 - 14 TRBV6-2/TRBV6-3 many TGTGCCAGCAGTACCCCGGTTATAGATCAGCCCCAGCATTTT CASSTPVIDQPQHF
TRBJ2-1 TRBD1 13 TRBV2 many TGTGCCAGCAACCGACAGGGTAACAATGAGCAGTTCTTC CASNRQGNNEQFF
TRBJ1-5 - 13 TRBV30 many TGTGCCTGGAGTGTAGACAACCGACAGCCCCAGCATTTT CAWSVDNRQPQHF
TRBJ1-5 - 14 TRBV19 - TGTGCCAGTAGTATACTAACCAGCAATCAGCCCCAGCATTTT CASSILTSNQPQHF
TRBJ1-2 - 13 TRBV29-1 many TGCAGCCCTTCCACCGTAGGGGGCTATGGCTACACCTTC CSPSTVGGYGYTF
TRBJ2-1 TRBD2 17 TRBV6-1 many TGTGCCAGCACCGCTAGCGGGAGGACGAGCTCCTACAATGAGCAGTTCTTC CASTASGRTSSYNEQFF
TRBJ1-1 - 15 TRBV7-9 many TGTGCCAGCAGTCAGGCAATTGGGGGGGGGACTGAAGCTTTCTTT CASSQAIGGGTEAFF
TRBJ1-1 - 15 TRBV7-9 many TGTGCCAGCAGCCCATGGGACCTCACGAACACTGAAGCTTTCTTT CASSPWDLTNTEAFF
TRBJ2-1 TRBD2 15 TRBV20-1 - TGCAGTGCTAGGCAACTAGCGGGGATGTACAATGAGCAGTTCTTC CSARQLAGMYNEQFF
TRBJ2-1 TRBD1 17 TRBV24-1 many TGTGCCACCAGTGATTTGTCGGGACAGGGGACCTACAATGAGCAGTTCTTC CATSDLSGQGTYNEQFF
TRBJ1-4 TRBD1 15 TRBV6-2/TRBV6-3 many TGTGCCAGCAGTCCTCCCGGGACAGCAAATGAAAAACTGTTTTTT CASSPPGTANEKLFF
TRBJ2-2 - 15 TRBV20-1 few TGCAGTGCTAAAGAGGGGGTAGTCGGCACCGGGGAGCTGTTTTTT CSAKEGVVGTGELFF
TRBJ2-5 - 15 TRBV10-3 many TGTGCCATCAGACGGGAGCTAGCGAGTAAAGAGACCCAGTACTTC CAIRRELASKETQYF
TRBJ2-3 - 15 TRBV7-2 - TGTGCCAGCAGGAAAGACCCTCCTAGCACAGATACGCAGTATTTT CASRKDPPSTDTQYF
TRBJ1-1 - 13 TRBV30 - TGTGCCTGTGCGGGGACATCTGGTACTGAAGCTTTCTTT CACAGTSGTEAFF
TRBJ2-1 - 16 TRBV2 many TGTGCCAGCAGTGAGGGGGCGAAGGGCGGGGGCGATGAGCAGTTCTTC CASSEGAKGGGDEQFF
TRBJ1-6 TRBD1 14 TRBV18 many TGTGCCAGCTCACCGACAGGGAGCAATTCACCCCTCCACTTT CASSPTGSNSPLHF
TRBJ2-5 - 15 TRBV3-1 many TGTGCCAGCAGCCAAGATCCCAGGATAAGAGAGACCCAGTACTTC CASSQDPRIRETQYF
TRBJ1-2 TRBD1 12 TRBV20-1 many TGCAGTGCCCGACAGGGGCGAGATGGCTACACCTTC CSARQGRDGYTF
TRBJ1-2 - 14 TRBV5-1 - TGCGCCAGCAGCTTGATGGAGGGGCGGGATGGCTACACCTTC CASSLMEGRDGYTF
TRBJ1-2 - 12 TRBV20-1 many TGCAGTGCTAGATACAGTCCCCCTGGCTACACCTTC CSARYSPPGYTF
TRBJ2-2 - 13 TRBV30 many TGTGCCTGGAGTCTCGCAGTGGGCGGGGAGCTGTTTTTT CAWSLAVGGELFF
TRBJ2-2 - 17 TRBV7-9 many TGTGCCAGCAGCTTACAACAGACAAACGACAACACCGGGGAGCTGTTTTTT CASSLQQTNDNTGELFF
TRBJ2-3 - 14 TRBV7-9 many TGTGCCAGCAGCCCCCCCTCTCCTCTTGGTCCGCAGTATTTT CASSPPSPLGPQYF
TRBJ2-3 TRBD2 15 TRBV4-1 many TGCGCCAGCACGAAGACTAGCGGGAGCACAGATACGCAGTATTTT CASTKTSGSTDTQYF
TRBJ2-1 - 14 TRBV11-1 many TGTGCCAGCAGCCTAGAGATCGACAACAATGAGCAGTTCTTC CASSLEIDNNEQFF
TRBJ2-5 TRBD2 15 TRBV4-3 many TGCGCCAGCAGCGATAATCGGGGGGAGGGAGAGACCCAGTACTTC CASSDNRGEGETQYF
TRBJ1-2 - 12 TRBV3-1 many TGTGCCAGCAGCCAAGATCATAGGGACTCGTCCTTC CASSQDHRDSSF
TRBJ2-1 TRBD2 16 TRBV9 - TGTGCCAGCAGCGTAGTGGGCGGGAGCTCCTACAATGAGCAGTTCTTC CASSVVGGSSYNEQFF
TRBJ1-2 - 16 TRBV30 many TGTGCCTGGAGTGTTTGGGACGCAACAGGGTGGCATGGCTACACCTTC CAWSVWDATGWHGYTF
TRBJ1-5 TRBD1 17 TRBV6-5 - TGTGCCAGCAGTAACACCGGGACAGGGGGAAGTCGGCAGCCCCAGCATTTT CASSNTGTGGSRQPQHF
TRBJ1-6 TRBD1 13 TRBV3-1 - TGTGCCAGCAGCCTGGGACAGGTTTCACCCCTCCACTTT CASSLGQVSPLHF
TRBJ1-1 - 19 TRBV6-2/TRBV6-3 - TGTGCCAGCAGTTCCACTAAGGCATCTTCCGGGACTAGGAACACTGAAGCTTTCTTT CASSSTKASSGTRNTEAFF
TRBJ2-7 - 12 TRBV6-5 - TGTGCCAGCACCACTACAGGGCGATTGCAGTACTTC CASTTTGRLQYF
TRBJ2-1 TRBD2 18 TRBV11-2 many TGTGCCAGCATCGCGGCTAGCGGGGGGACAACAAAGTACAATGAGCAGTTCTTC CASIAASGGTTKYNEQFF
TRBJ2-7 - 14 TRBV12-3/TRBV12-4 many TGTGCCAGCAGTCTGCTCCGGGACTCCTACGAGCAGTACTTC CASSLLRDSYEQYF
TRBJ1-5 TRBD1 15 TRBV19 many TGTGCCAGTAGTATAGATCTGAGGGGGCGTCAGCCCCAGCATTTT CASSIDLRGRQPQHF
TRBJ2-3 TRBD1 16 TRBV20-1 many TGCAGTGCTGAGACGAGGGACAGGGGTGACACAGATACGCAGTATTTT CSAETRDRGDTDTQYF
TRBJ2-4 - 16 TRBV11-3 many TGTGCCAGCACCTTTCATCCCCTCGACGCCAAAAACATTCAGTACTTC CASTFHPLDAKNIQYF
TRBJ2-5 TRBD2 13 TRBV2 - TGTGCCAGCAACCCGACGGGGGGAGAGACCCAGTACTTC CASNPTGGETQYF
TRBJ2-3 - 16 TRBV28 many TGTGCCAGCAGTTTTGGGGCGGGGCCACTCACAGATACGCAGTATTTT CASSFGAGPLTDTQYF
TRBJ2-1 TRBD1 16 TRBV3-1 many TGTGCCAGCAGCCAACTTATAGACAGGGTAACGAATGAGCAGTTCTTC CASSQLIDRVTNEQFF
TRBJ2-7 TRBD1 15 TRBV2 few TGTGCCAGCAGTTCCGGGACAGGGCGATCCTACGAGCAGTACTTC CASSSGTGRSYEQYF
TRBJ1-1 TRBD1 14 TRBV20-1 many TGCAGTGCTAGAGATACAGGGGGGAACACTGAAGCTTTCTTT CSARDTGGNTEAFF
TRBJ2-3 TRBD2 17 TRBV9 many TGTGCCAGCAGCGCCAGCACGACTAGCGGGGGAACAGATACGCAGTATTTT CASSASTTSGGTDTQYF
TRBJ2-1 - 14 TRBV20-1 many TGCAGTGCTAGATCGGAGGACAGTTACAATGAGCAGTTCTTC CSARSEDSYNEQFF
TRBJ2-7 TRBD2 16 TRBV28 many TGTGCCAGCAGTTTATTCGGTCTAGCGGGGGCGGGGGAGCAGTACTTC CASSLFGLAGAGEQYF
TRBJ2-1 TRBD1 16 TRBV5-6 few TGTGCCAGCAGCTTGGTATCGGGACAGGGTCGCAATGAGCAGTTCTTC CASSLVSGQGRNEQFF
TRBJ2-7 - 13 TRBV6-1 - TGTGCCAGCGGAAAGTCTTACGGCTACGAGCAGTACTTC CASGKSYGYEQYF
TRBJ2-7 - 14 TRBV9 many TGTGCCAGCAGCGTAGAAGGGGGGAAATACGAGCAGTACTTC CASSVEGGKYEQYF
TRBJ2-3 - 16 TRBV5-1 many TGCGCCAGCAGCTTGGCAAATTCGGCTAGCACAGATACGCAGTATTTT CASSLANSASTDTQYF
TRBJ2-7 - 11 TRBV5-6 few TGTGCCAGCAGCTACAGGGCCGAGCAGTACTTC CASSYRAEQYF
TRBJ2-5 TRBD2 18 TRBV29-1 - TGCAGCGTCTCCTACCCCGGGACTAGCGGGAGGTCTGGGGAGACCCAGTACTTC CSVSYPGTSGRSGETQYF